In its sample, the clone carrying this TCR beta chain was seen a few times. The CDR3 contains 16 residues. Trimming shortened V by 4 bases and J by 0 bases, and 14 bases separated the two germline ends. Germline V gene sequence: CDR1 SGHNT, CDR2 YYREEE (reference sequence). The record originates from a study of T cell repertoires in cytomegalovirus infection. A single record per CDR3 protein comes from TCRdb applying MiXCR to the reads. Of approximately 260,000 distinct CDR3 sequences in the sample, about 15% were seen once. V gene TRBV5-4 combines with J gene TRBJ2-1; the D gene is possibly TRBD2 (5 bases). This clonotype originated in a human donor in good health (CMV status not recorded). Some clones in this sample may be carry-over from other donors' samples. Sequences were obtained from CD8+ T cells from PBMCs. As DNA, the CDR3 is TGTGCCAGCAGCCCGGACTCGCCAAGCTCCTACAATGAGCAGTTCTTC. The encoded protein is CASSPDSPSSYNEQFF. The complete variable domain, with remaining parts taken from reference TRBV5-4 and TRBJ2-1, reads ETGVTQSPTHLIKTRGQQVTLRCSSQSGHNTVSWYQQALGQGPQFIFQYYREEENGRGNFPPRFSGLQFPNYSSELNVNALELDDSALYLCASSPDSPSSYNEQFFGPGTRLTVL.